The T cell receptor beta chain under discussion was sequenced for a study of blood T cell repertoires in COVID-19. Per the original methods: Counts of nucleated cells, estimated from reference gene primer amplification, were obtained. TCRdb's copy holds only in-frame clones and misses some; the assay was immunoSEQ multiplex PCR. V and J calls and clone size are given by that table; D and trimming were obtained from the DNA. Of about 440,000 clones listed, around 88% were seen once; the top ten hold around an eighth. The germline V and J ends were trimmed by 3 bases and 4 bases, with 12 bases remaining between them. This CDR3 is built from 15 residues. CDR1 is KGHDR and CDR2 is SFDVKD in the germline V gene.

V and J are TRBV24-1 and TRBJ1-5; D is undetermined. The clonotype comes from a woman aged 45-59 years with COVID-19, enrolled during active disease. Specimen: peripheral blood. CDR3 sequence reads: CATSDPGPGNQPQHF. In DNA, the CDR3 is TGTGCCACCAGTGATCCGGGCCCGGGGAATCAGCCCCAGCATTTT.